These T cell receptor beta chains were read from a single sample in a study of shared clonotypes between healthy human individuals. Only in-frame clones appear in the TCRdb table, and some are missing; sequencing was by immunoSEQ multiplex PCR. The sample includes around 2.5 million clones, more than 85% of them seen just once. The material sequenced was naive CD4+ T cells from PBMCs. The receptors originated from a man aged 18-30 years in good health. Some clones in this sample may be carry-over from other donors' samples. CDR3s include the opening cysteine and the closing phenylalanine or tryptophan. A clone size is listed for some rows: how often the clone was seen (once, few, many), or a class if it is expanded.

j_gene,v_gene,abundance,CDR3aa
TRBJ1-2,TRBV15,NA,CATSRGDIYGYTF
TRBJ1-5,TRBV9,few,CASSAWGARQPQHF
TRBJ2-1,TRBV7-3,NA,CASSPGYNEQFF
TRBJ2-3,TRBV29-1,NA,CSVQFPAGTGLRGTDTQYF
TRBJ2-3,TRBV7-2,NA,CARGASGSSDTQYF
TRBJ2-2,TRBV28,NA,CASSPDPTGELFF
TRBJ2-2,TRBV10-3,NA,CAISESRGYTGELFF
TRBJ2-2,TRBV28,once,CASSFLPSGGITGELFF
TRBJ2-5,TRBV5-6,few,CASSSLGQGGLEETQYF
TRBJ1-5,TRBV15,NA,CATSRLPGQGFNQPQHF
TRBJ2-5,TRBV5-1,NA,CASSPGSPRETQYF
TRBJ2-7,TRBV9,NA,CASSPHRESYEQYF
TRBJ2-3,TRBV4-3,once,CASSQSHGTQFTDTQYF
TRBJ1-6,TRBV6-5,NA,CASSYSGQAYNSPLHF
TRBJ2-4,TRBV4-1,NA,CASSPGLAASLAKNIQYF
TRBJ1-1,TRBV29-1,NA,CSVEGQAPGAFF
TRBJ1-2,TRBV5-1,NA,CASSLDRDYGYTF
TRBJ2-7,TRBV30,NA,CAWSVQTGFDEQYF
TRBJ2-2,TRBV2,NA,CASSRPRASGTGELFF
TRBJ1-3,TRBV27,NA,CASSSGGNTIYF
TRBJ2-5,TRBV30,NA,CAWSPGGLQETQYF
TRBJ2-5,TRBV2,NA,CASSELGGGQETQYF
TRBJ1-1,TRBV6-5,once,CASSYLTEAFF
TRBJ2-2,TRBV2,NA,CASNPGHLNTGELFF
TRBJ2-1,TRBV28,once,CASSLRRSRDWYNEQFF
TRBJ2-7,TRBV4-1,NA,CASSPWVGTYEQYF
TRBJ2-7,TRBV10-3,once,CAIRGTSGRFSYEQYF
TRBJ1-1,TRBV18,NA,CASSLPPSGDGGAFF
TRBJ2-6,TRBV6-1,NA,CASSEYLSSGANVLTF
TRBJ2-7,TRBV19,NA,CASSTNARARVSEQYF
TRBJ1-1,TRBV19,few,CASSPRDRIFIEAFF
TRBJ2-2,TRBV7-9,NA,CASSLAGAIGELFF
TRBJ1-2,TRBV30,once,CARKQRAPRDGYTF
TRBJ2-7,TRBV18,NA,CASSPRGIGNEQYF
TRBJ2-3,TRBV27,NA,CASSSERDFTDTQYF
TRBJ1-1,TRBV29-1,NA,CSGDRGRSEAFF
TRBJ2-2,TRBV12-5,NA,CASGADRGMSGELFF
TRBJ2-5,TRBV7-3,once,CASSLTGAGETQYF
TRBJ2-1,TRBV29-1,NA,CSVGSGNSYNEQFF
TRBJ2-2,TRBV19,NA,CASSSGIWNTGELFF
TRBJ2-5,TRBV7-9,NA,CASSRRTVQETQYF
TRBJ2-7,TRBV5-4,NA,CASSLALAGVAEQYF
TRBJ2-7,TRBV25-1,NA,CASGGAASYEQYF
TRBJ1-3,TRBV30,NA,CAWSPLKWRVDTIYF
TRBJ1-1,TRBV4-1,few,CASSQRTANTEAFF
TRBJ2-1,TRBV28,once,CASSKGIAYSSYNEQFF
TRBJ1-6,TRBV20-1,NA,CSATSGPLHF